This T cell receptor (beta chain) was captured by sequencing in a study of T-cell reconstitution after alpha-beta-depleted transplantation in children (dated by TCRdb to the mid-2010s). Concerning the study at large: Using TCR repertoire profiling, the study followed T-cell immune reconstitution in a quantitative way in children after TCRalphabeta/CD19-depleted allogeneic hematopoietic cell transplantation. General findings and caveats noted by the study authors: Over the following months the frequencies of hyperexpanded clones went down, and after one year T-cell counts and TCRbeta diversity were mostly credited to newly produced T cells. The apparently early recovery of alphabetaT-cell counts about two months after transplant reportedly depended on only several hundred rapidly expanded clones that came from non-depleted graft cells. In some patients, the high TCRbeta diversity seen at day 60 was put down to recipient T cells and intrathymic progenitors that had survived conditioning.

This clonotype was recorded many times. Its antigen is unknown. No much larger clonotype is one base removed from it; base qualities were not supplied. The CDR3 covers 15 residues, taking in both the cysteine and the phenylalanine. Just the 45-base CDR3 DNA is kept, in frame starting at base 1. Reading the germline V gene gives CDR1 SGHRS and CDR2 YFSETQ. V is reduced by 4 bases and J by 0 bases, leaving a spacing of 10 bases between them. Library construction relied on PCR. Sequenced on an Illumina HiSeq 2500. TCR libraries were prepared with molecular barcoding, using unique molecular identifiers to normalize TCRbeta repertoire quantification. Starting from the raw public reads, TCRdb applied fastp trimming at Q25, assembled clones with MiXCR and retained in-frame beta chains. Rows matching on CDR3 protein sequence are summarized as one entry with the most common DNA and genes. The sample includes approximately 500,000 distinct CDR3 sequences, with over 9.5% observed a single time. The top ten clonotypes cover around 2.2% of the sample.

The treatment or condition label, read with the paper, signifies: allogeneic hematopoietic cell transplantation with graft depleted of TCRalphabeta T cells and CD19 B cells. The children who served as transplant recipients had been given grafts of TCRalphabeta/CD19-depleted allogeneic hematopoietic cells. Source: PBMCs, taken before TCRalphabeta/CD19-depleted stem cell transplant. Here the chain combines TRBV5-1 and TRBJ2-2; no confident D gene assignment can be made. The receptor's source is a child under 10 years old with inherited bone marrow failure, due to receive a stem cell transplant. The nucleotides read TGCGCCAGCAGCCTCGGCGGCTCGAACACCGGGGAGCTGTTTTTT. Its protein product is CASSLGGSNTGELFF.